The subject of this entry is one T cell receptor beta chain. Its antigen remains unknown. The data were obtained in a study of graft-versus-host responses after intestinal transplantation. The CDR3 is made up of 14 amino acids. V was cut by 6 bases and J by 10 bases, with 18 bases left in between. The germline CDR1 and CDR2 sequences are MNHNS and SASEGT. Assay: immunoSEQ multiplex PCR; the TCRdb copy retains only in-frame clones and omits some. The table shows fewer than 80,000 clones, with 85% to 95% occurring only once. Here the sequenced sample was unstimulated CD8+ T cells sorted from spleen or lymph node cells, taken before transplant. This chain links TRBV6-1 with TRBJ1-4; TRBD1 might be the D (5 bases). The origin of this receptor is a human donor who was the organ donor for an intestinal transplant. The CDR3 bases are TGTGCCAGCAGCGTAGTTAGGGGCCGAGGAAAACTGTTTTTT. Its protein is CASSVVRGRGKLFF.